The 20 T cell receptor beta chains below all came from one sample that was sequenced in a study of T cell responses to AZD1222 COVID-19 vaccine. Clones were sequenced by immunoSEQ multiplex PCR, and TCRdb holds only the in-frame ones, with some missing. Found here are about 140,000 clones, 90% of them singletons; the top ten hold around 1.6%. The sequencing used peripheral blood, collected on day 0 of AZD1222 vaccination. The source of these receptors is an adult in good health.

The chain carries TRBV30 and TRBJ1-2; no clear D. The CDR3 covers 10 residues. Trimming took 0 bases from V and 10 from J, leaving 6 bases between them. Germline assignment: CDR1 GTSNPN and CDR2 SVGIG (reference sequence). The DNA of the CDR3 is TGTGCCTGGAGTGTACTCACCTACACCTTC. Protein product: CAWSVLTYTF.

The V call is TRBV19, the J call TRBJ2-4; 10 bases are a match to TRBD2. V lost 5 bases to trimming and J lost 1 base; unmatched junction nucleotides: 14. The CDR3 consists of 19 residues. Germline V gene data show CDR1 as LNHDA and CDR2 as SQIVND (reference sequence). The CDR3 sequence: CASSPLLAGALPAKNIQYF. The DNA of the CDR3 is TGTGCCAGTAGTCCCCTCCTAGCGGGGGCCCTACCCGCCAAAAACATTCAGTACTTC.

This rearrangement joins TRBV28 to TRBJ2-1, with TRBD2 matching over 12 bases. J lost 8 bases, V lost 7 bases, and 12 bases had no gene match. The CDR3 has 16 residues. Germline lookup yields CDR1 MDHEN and CDR2 SYDVKM. The CDR3: CASKGPSGRAIDEQFF. The DNA for the CDR3 is TGTGCCAGCAAAGGACCTAGCGGGAGGGCCATAGATGAGCAGTTCTTC.

The chain employs TRBV27 and TRBJ2-2; 9 bases match TRBD2. Trimming removed 5 bases from V and 3 bases from J; junction bases left unmatched: 7. The CDR3 has 16 amino acids. Germline assignment: CDR1 MNHEY and CDR2 SMNVEV (reference sequence). CDR3 sequence (DNA): TGTGCCAGCAGTCCTTGGACTAGCGCCGACACCGGGGAGCTGTTTTTT. As protein: CASSPWTSADTGELFF.

This sequence joins TRBV9 and TRBJ1-5; TRBD1 might be the D (5 bases). V was pared by 4 bases and J by 1 base, with 12 bases between. The germline gives CDR1 SGDLS, CDR2 YYNGEE. CDR3 size: 15 residues. The CDR3 here is CASSNDGASNQPQHF. The DNA for the CDR3 is TGTGCCAGCAGCAATGACGGGGCGAGCAATCAGCCCCAGCATTTT.

The genes are TRBV5-6 and TRBJ2-7; D uncertain. The V gene's germline CDR1 is SGHDT and CDR2 YYEEEE. Trimming took off 1 base at V and 2 bases at J, with 10 bases between the two ends. This CDR3 spans 14 amino acids. CDR3 sequence reads: CASSLWQATYEQYF. Written as DNA, the CDR3 is TGTGCCAGCAGCTTGTGGCAGGCCACCTACGAGCAGTACTTC.

A few counts support this clone. The J gene is TRBJ2-7, the V gene TRBV4-2; 8 bases line up with TRBD1. The V segment lost 0 bases and the J segment 0 bases; nucleotides outside the gene matches: 4. This CDR3 has 16 amino acids. Germline-derived CDR1 and CDR2 are LGHNA and YNFKEQ. In DNA form, the CDR3 reads TGTGCCAGCAGCCAAGACGACGGGACAGGCTCCTACGAGCAGTACTTC. It specifies CASSQDDGTGSYEQYF.

This clone was seen a single time. The chain joins TRBV28 to TRBJ1-2; 8 bases align to TRBD1. V shed 10 bases and J 4 bases; nucleotides not matched to a gene: 2. The CDR3 loop spans 11 amino acids. Germline-derived CDR1 and CDR2 are MDHEN and SYDVKM. The CDR3, as DNA: TGTGCCACCGGACAGGGCTATGGCTACACCTTC. It yields the protein CATGQGYGYTF.

The chain recombines TRBV11-1 with TRBJ1-1, with 10 bases that match TRBD1. CDR1 SGHAT and CDR2 FQDESV come from the germline V gene (reference sequence). This CDR3 is built from 15 residues. V was clipped by 1 base and J by 3 bases; unmatched bases: 2. The CDR3: CASSLGQGAYTEAFF. CDR3 sequence (DNA): TGTGCCAGCAGCTTAGGACAGGGGGCGTACACTGAAGCTTTCTTT.

V and J are TRBV14 and TRBJ1-6; the match to TRBD1 covers 9 bases. Trimming at V came to 0 bases and at J to 9 bases, leaving 12 bases not matched to a gene. CDR3 size: 18 residues. Germline assignment: CDR1 SGHDN and CDR2 FVKESK. CDR3 DNA sequence: TGTGCCAGCAGCCAAGAATCCCTTAACAGGGGGCGCGGTTCACCCCTCCACTTT. Its translation is CASSQESLNRGRGSPLHF.

The chain is built from TRBV2 and TRBJ2-7; 10 bases fit TRBD2. The CDR3 length is 14 residues. Germline lookup yields CDR1 SNHLY and CDR2 FYNNEI. The V gene end was trimmed by 7 bases and the J gene end by 5 bases; junction bases not matched to a gene: 8. The CDR3 DNA reads as TGTGCCAGCAAGGAAGGACTAGCGGACCACGAGCAGTACTTC. This encodes CASKEGLADHEQYF.

This clone appeared a single time. V usage is TRBV3-1 (or the pseudogene TRBV3-2) and J usage is TRBJ1-3; 8 bases are shared with TRBD1. The CDR3 has 14 amino acids. Germline V lookup: CDR1 LGHDT, CDR2 YNNKEL (reference sequence). With V trimmed by 4 bases and J by 3 bases, 2 bases remained unmatched. The DNA of the CDR3 is TGTGCCAGCAGCCTTGGGACAGGTGGAAACACCATATATTTT. This sequence encodes CASSLGTGGNTIYF.

The chain's CDR3 is CAAAWGINSPLHF. CDR3 bases: TGTGCCGCCGCTTGGGGCATTAATTCACCCCTCCACTTT. The rearrangement joins TRBV10-3 to TRBJ1-6, with D tentatively TRBD1 (5 bases). V shed 11 bases and J shed 6 bases, with 14 bases lying between them. CDR3 length: 13 residues. CDR1 is ENHRY, CDR2 SYGVKD, per germline.

The rearrangement joins TRBV28 to TRBJ1-4; 9 nucleotides match TRBD1. The CDR3 consists of 16 residues. The V gene's germline CDR1 is MDHEN and CDR2 SYDVKM. Trimming cost V 3 bases and J 7 bases; bases outside gene matches: 9. CDR3 DNA sequence: TGTGCCAGCAGTTTCTGGACAGGGGAGAACGGTGAAAAACTGTTTTTT. It specifies CASSFWTGENGEKLFF.

This chain uses TRBV4-3 with TRBJ2-3, with D perhaps matching TRBD1 (7 bases). Deletions cut 4 bases from V and 2 bases from J, with 16 bases between. CDR3 length equals 16 residues. Germline lookup yields CDR1 LGHNA and CDR2 YSLEER. The CDR3 protein is CASSRNQGGHTDTQYF. The CDR3 region has the DNA TGCGCCAGCAGCCGGAACCAGGGGGGCCACACAGATACGCAGTATTTT.

This clone appeared once. The CDR3: CASSPGSYGYTF. The CDR3 coding sequence is TGTGCCAGTAGTCCAGGGAGCTATGGCTACACCTTC. V usage is TRBV19 and J usage is TRBJ1-2, with D maybe TRBD1 (5 bases). Per germline, CDR1 LNHDA and CDR2 SQIVND (reference sequence). Trimming pared 5 bases from V and 4 bases from J, leaving 8 bases between. The CDR3 runs to 12 residues.

This chain links TRBV12-3 or TRBV12-4 with TRBJ1-1; 7 nucleotides match TRBD1. V shed 5 bases and J 11 bases; nucleotides not matched to a gene: 11. This CDR3 spans 13 amino acids. CDR3 in DNA: TGTGCCAGCAGTCGCCGGGACAGCGCTTCTGCTTTCTTT. Its translation: CASSRRDSASAFF.

The chain uses TRBV4-2 and TRBJ1-1; D ambiguous. Germline CDR1 LGHNA, CDR2 YNFKEQ. Trimming stripped 6 bases from V and 5 bases from J, with 10 bases between. The CDR3 has 12 amino acids. In DNA, the CDR3 is TGTGCCAGCAGTCATTGGGGAACTGAAGCTTTCTTT. Its translation: CASSHWGTEAFF.

This chain joins TRBV20-1 and TRBJ2-1; D gene uncertain. V lost 1 base, J lost 10 bases, and 8 bases lay in between. CDR3 length: 11 amino acids. The germline CDR1 and CDR2 sequences are DFQATT and SNEGSKA (reference sequence). This chain's CDR3 is CSARAVSEQFF. CDR3 nucleotides: TGCAGTGCTAGAGCGGTTAGCGAGCAGTTCTTC.

The V and J genes are TRBV19 and TRBJ2-1, with 9 nucleotides matching TRBD2. The germline V gene has CDR1 LNHDA and CDR2 SQIVND (reference sequence). The CDR3 runs to 13 residues. With V trimmed by 7 bases and J by 7 bases, 5 bases remained unmatched. The CDR3 loop reads CASNLAGVNEQFF. The CDR3 DNA follows: TGTGCCAGTAATTTAGCGGGAGTTAATGAGCAGTTCTTC.